This TCR beta chain comes out of a study of OX40 agonist ivuxolimab in advanced cancers. Study results and limitations: There were, on average, more expanded clones in CD8+ T cells than in CD4+. Dose levels from 0.1 to 3.0 mg/kg saw CD4+ and CD8+ blood T cells expand clonally by week 6.

The data were produced by immunoSEQ multiplex PCR, yet TCRdb's version contains in-frame clones alone and is incomplete. This repertoire shows tens of thousands of clones, about 86% found once; its top ten account for less than 30%. A note on this clone: Its specificity is unknown.

This CDR3 has 15 amino acids. The ends were cut back, 3 bases at V and 2 bases at J, with 13 bases in the middle. The germline gives CDR1 MNHNS, CDR2 SASEGT. Sequences were derived from CD4+ or CD8+ T cells sorted from blood, sampled in a trial of the OX40 agonist ivuxolimab. The receptor comes from an adult with an advanced solid tumor such as melanoma, head and neck, liver or kidney cancer. The chain joins TRBV6-1 to TRBJ1-1; TRBD1 might be the D (6 bases). The CDR3 here is CASSDLRDINTEAFF. The CDR3 region has the DNA TGTGCCAGCAGTGACCTCCGGGACATAAACACTGAAGCTTTCTTT.